Below, 13 T cell receptor beta chains from the same sample are listed, as sequenced in a study of T cell changes during pregnancy in multiple sclerosis. Method: immunoSEQ multiplex PCR; TCRdb's copy keeps in-frame clones and lacks some. Counted here are 35,000 to 45,000 clones, over 80% occurring once; the ten biggest clones make up around 0.8%. The sequencing here drew on CD4+ T cells from peripheral blood mononuclear cells, taken before pregnancy. These receptors all come from a female donor with multiple sclerosis, enrolled in a pregnancy study.

This clone has only one observation. The chain carries TRBV5-6 and TRBJ1-2, with D unclear. Germline-derived CDR1 and CDR2 are SGHDT and YYEEEE. The CDR3 is 12 amino acids. Deletions cut 0 bases from V and 8 bases from J, with 8 bases between. DNA for the CDR3: TGTGCCAGCAGCTTGGGGGCAGGAGGCTACACCTTC. Translating it yields CASSLGAGGYTF.

With regard to this clone: One end of the junction varies from germline; a read error may be responsible. This chain uses TRBV7-2 with TRBJ2-1; 8 bases are a match to TRBD2. CDR1 is SGHTA, CDR2 FQGNSA, per germline. The CDR3 length is 15 residues. CDR3 bases: TGTGCCAGCACCTTAAGCGGGGGAGGGTCGAATGAGCAGTTCTTC. Protein: CASTLSGGGSNEQFF.

V and J are TRBV2 and TRBJ1-6, with D uncertain. Trimming cost V 6 bases and J 8 bases, with 11 bases left between them. The CDR3 has 13 residues. Germline V lookup: CDR1 SNHLY, CDR2 FYNNEI. The CDR3 loop reads CASSPRRDSPLHF. Written as DNA, the CDR3 is TGTGCCAGCAGCCCGAGACGGGATTCACCCCTCCACTTT.

This sequence joins TRBV6-5 and TRBJ2-7, with D possibly being TRBD1 (5 bases). Germline assignment: CDR1 MNHEY and CDR2 SVGAGI. CDR3 length: 15 amino acids. V was pared by 8 bases and J by 0 bases, with 17 bases between. The CDR3 DNA follows: TGTGCCAGCTTATATTTCAGTAGGGGCTCCTACGAGCAGTACTTC. It codes for CASLYFSRGSYEQYF.

This CDR3 is CASSLAGVGSLYGYTF. The CDR3 nucleotides are TGTGCCAGCAGCTTGGCCGGTGTCGGGTCCCTCTATGGCTACACCTTC. The chain links TRBV5-6 to TRBJ1-2, with no clear D. Germline lookup yields CDR1 SGHDT and CDR2 YYEEEE. Trimming removed 0 bases from V and 4 bases from J, with 16 bases in between. The CDR3 loop spans 16 amino acids.

J is TRBJ1-5 and V is TRBV7-9, with D unresolved. CDR3 length: 14 amino acids. V was cut by 4 bases and J by 5 bases, with 12 bases left in between. The germline CDR1 and CDR2 sequences are SEHNR and FQNEAQ (reference sequence). CDR3 loop: CASSSIQEDQPQHF. DNA of the CDR3: TGTGCCAGCAGCTCGATTCAGGAGGATCAGCCCCAGCATTTT.

This clone appeared once. The chain has TRBV25-1 and TRBJ2-7; 7 nucleotides line up with TRBD1. The trim removed 7 bases at V and 7 bases at J, leaving 10 bases unmatched. Germline V gene sequence: CDR1 MGHDK, CDR2 SYGVNS. This CDR3 region has 13 residues. The CDR3 loop is CASTLTGLREQYF. The DNA for the CDR3 is TGTGCCAGCACGTTGACAGGGTTGCGAGAGCAGTACTTC.

The chain carries TRBV10-3 and TRBJ1-4, with TRBD1 matching 7 bases. Per germline, CDR1 ENHRY and CDR2 SYGVKD. CDR3 size: 15 residues. With 3 bases clipped from V and 11 bases from J, the junction kept 12 bases outside the gene matches. CDR3 nucleotides: TGTGCCATCAGTGACCCGCGAGGACAGGTGGGGAAACTGTTTTTT. This sequence encodes CAISDPRGQVGKLFF.

The CDR3 loop reads CASTTTGQGIGTDTQYF. Here the CDR3 DNA reads TGCGCCAGCACCACCACGGGACAGGGGATTGGCACAGATACGCAGTATTTT. This sequence joins TRBV4-1 and TRBJ2-3, with 10 bases identical to TRBD1. CDR3 length equals 17 residues. Germline values: CDR1 MGHRA, CDR2 YSYEKL. The V gene end was trimmed by 7 bases and the J gene end by 1 base; junction bases not matched to a gene: 11.

This sequence joins TRBV11-1 and TRBJ1-4, with D unresolved. Germline CDR1 reads SGHAT; CDR2 reads FQDESV (reference sequence). The V end was cut by 1 base, the J end by 4 bases, with 10 bases between. This CDR3 region has 15 residues. CDR3 region: CASSLVLQFNEKLFF. CDR3 coding DNA: TGTGCCAGCAGCTTAGTGTTACAGTTTAATGAAAAACTGTTTTTT. Complete variable domain (other parts from reference TRBV11-1 and TRBJ1-4): EAEVAQSPRYKITEKSQAVAFWCDPISGHATLYWYRQILGQGPELLVQFQDESVVDDSQLPKDRFSAERLKGVDSTLKIQPAELGDSAMYLCASSLVLQFNEKLFFGSGTQLSVL.

J is TRBJ2-3 and V is TRBV14; tentatively, D is TRBD1 (5 bases). V was clipped by 4 bases and J by 2 bases, with 10 bases between them. This CDR3 spans 14 amino acids. Germline CDR1 SGHDN, CDR2 FVKESK. CDR3 amino acids: CASSLTVSTDTQYF. In DNA form, the CDR3 reads TGTGCCAGCAGCCTGACAGTCTCCACAGATACGCAGTATTTT.

V gene TRBV5-1 combines with J gene TRBJ1-2; 7 nucleotides match TRBD1. CDR3 length: 13 amino acids. V lost 5 bases and J lost 3; bases outside the gene matches: 4. Germline lookup yields CDR1 SGHRS and CDR2 YFSETQ. CDR3 sequence reads: CASSPGQDYGYTF. The CDR3 DNA follows: TGCGCCAGCAGTCCTGGACAGGACTATGGCTACACCTTC.

The chain recombines TRBV7-2 with TRBJ2-3; D not certain. The CDR3 length is 13 residues. Germline V CDR1 and CDR2: SGHTA, FQGNSA. V shed 1 base and J shed 10 bases, with 12 bases lying between them. CDR3 loop: CASSLVPSAPQYF. The CDR3 DNA is TGTGCCAGCAGCTTAGTTCCCAGCGCCCCGCAGTATTTT.